This record looks at one T cell receptor beta chain sequence and its context. This specimen comes from a study of blood T cell repertoires in COVID-19. Study context: Specimens from acute and convalescent COVID-19 originated in the United States, Italy and Spain. Sources were T cells, B-cell-depleted T cells, or PBMCs; the material itself was cDNA or gDNA.

In the original analysis: Quantification of nucleated cells was approximated via reference gene primer amplification. The data were produced by immunoSEQ multiplex PCR, yet TCRdb's version contains in-frame clones alone and is incomplete. The V and J calls and clone size are taken from that table; D and trimming were inferred from the DNA. The top ten hold about 9.4% of the sample, which has over 200,000 clones, about nine tenths seen once. Participants were placed into cohorts based on the clinical history they reported. Looked up from germline, CDR1 is MNHEY and CDR2 is SVGEGT. The ends were cut back, 5 bases at V and 2 bases at J, with 4 bases in the middle. The CDR3 runs 11 residues.

Sequences were obtained from PBMCs or T cells enriched from blood (not recorded which). The rearrangement uses TRBV6-2 or TRBV6-3 and TRBJ2-7; D gene unclear. The TCR was taken from a man aged 18 to 35 with acute COVID-19. The CDR3 loop is CASSNTYEQYF. The DNA of the CDR3 is TGTGCCAGCAGTAACACCTACGAGCAGTACTTC.